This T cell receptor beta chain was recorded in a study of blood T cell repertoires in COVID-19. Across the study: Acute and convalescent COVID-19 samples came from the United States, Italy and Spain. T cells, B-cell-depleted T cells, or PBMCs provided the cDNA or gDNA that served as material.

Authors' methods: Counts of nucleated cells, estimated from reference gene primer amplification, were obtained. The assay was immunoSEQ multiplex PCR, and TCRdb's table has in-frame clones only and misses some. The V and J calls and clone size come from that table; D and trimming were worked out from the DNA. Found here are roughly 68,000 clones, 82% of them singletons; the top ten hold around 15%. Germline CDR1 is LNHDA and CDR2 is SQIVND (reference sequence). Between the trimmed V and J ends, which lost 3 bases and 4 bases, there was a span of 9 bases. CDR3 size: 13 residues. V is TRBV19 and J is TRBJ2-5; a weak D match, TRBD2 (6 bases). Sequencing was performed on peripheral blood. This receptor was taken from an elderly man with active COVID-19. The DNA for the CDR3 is TGTGCCAGTAGTATCGGGGGTCGAGAGACCCAGTACTTC. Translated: CASSIGGRETQYF.